What follows is one TCR beta chain and its context. These data belong to a study of cytomegalovirus exposure and HLA in healthy donors. The protocol was immunoSEQ multiplex PCR, while the TCRdb copy is restricted to in-frame clones and leaves out a portion. The table shows roughly 300,000 clones, with about 85% occurring only once. CDR1 is KGHSH, CDR2 LQKENI, per germline. This CDR3 has 14 residues. J was trimmed by 2 bases and V by 0 bases; bases with no gene match: 1. This chain uses TRBV18 with TRBJ2-7; 7 positions agree with TRBD1. Sequencing used PBMCs. The TCR sequence derives from a woman aged 30 to 39 in good health and CMV-seropositive. This CDR3 is CASSPPTGTYEQYF. The CDR3 nucleotides read TGTGCCAGCTCACCACCGACAGGGACCTACGAGCAGTACTTC.